This T cell receptor beta chain was sequenced during a study of radiation and T cells in renal cell carcinoma (dated by TCRdb to the early 2020s). Regarding the complete study: The samples were drawn from a clinical trial, where primary renal cell carcinomas were treated with 15 Gy of stereotactic body radiation therapy and then removed by nephrectomy 4 weeks afterward. In total, more than 50 samples underwent TCR beta sequencing: 25 or so tumors plus 27 peripheral blood samples. In the 53 samples combined, around 3.9 million unique CDR3 nucleotide sequences were found, encoding approximately 2,800,000 unique CDR3 amino acid sequences.

Cut back by 2 bases and 5 bases, the V and J ends lie 3 bases apart. The CDR1 and CDR2 encoded by the germline V gene (reference sequence) are SEHNR and FQNEAQ. Taken from cysteine to phenylalanine, the CDR3 has 11 residues. Of the read, only the CDR3 DNA is kept; its 33 bases are in frame from base 1. To note about this clone: Its antigen is currently not known. Base qualities are not recorded, but no much larger clone differs from it by a single base.

Sample time point, as interpreted from the label and publication: blood 2 weeks post-SBRT. The treatment or condition label on this specimen signifies: 15 Gy SBRT to primary tumor, nephrectomy 4 weeks later. To follow tumor-enriched clonotypes, serial peripheral blood was collected from radiation-treated patients at baseline and at 2 weeks and 4 weeks after SBRT. All patients had renal cell carcinoma with clear cell pathology. Genomic DNA for TCR sequencing was prepared using the QIAamp DNA Blood Mini Kit (Qiagen). Only samples passing all quality control checks were included in the analyses. Paper-wide results and their limitations: Because pretreatment tumor biopsies were not available, the baseline intratumoral presence of clonotypes could not be determined. In blood, the top tumor clonotypes increased between baseline and 2 weeks post-radiation and then shrank by 4 weeks, which suggests that tumor-resident clones expanded only transiently. Tracking of blood repertoire dynamics stopped at about 4 weeks after treatment, with no follow-up past that point. Effects of radiation dose or scheduling on the TCR repertoire could not be addressed with the single-armed trial design.

TCR beta libraries were generated from genomic DNA with the immunoSEQ kit, following the manufacturer's recommendations. For library preparation, a first multiplex PCR was performed with proprietary primers, followed by a second PCR in which unique barcodes were added, and bead cleanups were performed after each round. A positive control reaction and a negative control reaction, both provided in the kit, were run with every batch of samples. The final libraries underwent checking on an Agilent 4200 TapeStation D1000 ScreenTape, volumetric pooling, and quantification by qPCR. Sequencing was performed on an Illumina NextSeq500 with a MidOutput 150-cycle cartridge, and 156 Read1 and 15 Index1 cycles were run with kit custom primers. The pooled library was loaded at roughly 0.92 pM with a 20% PhiX control spike-in. Per the original workflow: Vendor-processed data were analyzed in R, and a clonotype was defined as all T cells sharing the same CDR3 nucleotide sequence. For clone abundance analyses, frequencies were normalized to the 10,000 most abundant clones in each sample. Public T cell clones, averaging fewer than five per sample, were removed before analysis. An abundance difference of at least 32-fold between compartments was the criterion for calling clonotypes tumor-enriched or baseline blood-enriched. A beta-binomial differential abundance model was used to identify clonotypes that were expanded or contracted between blood time points. Similarity between tumor and blood repertoires was quantified using the Baroni-Urbani and Buser coefficient, and groups were compared with two-tailed Wilcoxon tests in R. The table was pulled from immuneACCESS by TCRdb, which kept in-frame rearrangements only. Such tables lose some clones; where checked, under half of the loss comes from unresolved V genes, and the rest has no known cause. The V and J calls and the clone size are those of that table, but D and trimming were determined from the DNA. The sample yields tens of thousands of clones; around three quarters were counted once. Around 28% of the sample is held by the ten biggest clonotypes.

The sequencing here drew on blood, taken from a patient whose treatment included radiotherapy and nephrectomy. The TCR comes from a woman aged 70 to 79 with renal cell carcinoma. Rearrangement joined TRBV7-9 to TRBJ1-1, with no D gene named confidently. The nucleotide sequence is TGTGCCAGCAGCTTACTTACTGAAGCTTTCTTT. It is translated as CASSLLTEAFF.